The 7 T cell receptor beta chains presented below share a single source sample, sequenced in a study of blood T cell repertoires in COVID-19. Repertoires were generated with immunoSEQ multiplex PCR, while TCRdb's copy carries only in-frame clones and drops some. Of roughly 250,000 clones listed, approximately 90% are singletons. Sequencing was carried out using peripheral blood. The receptor set was obtained from a woman between 35 and 50 years old with acute or convalescent COVID-19.

This clone was seen once. The chain joins TRBV30 to TRBJ2-3, with 8 bases fitting TRBD2. The CDR3 covers 15 residues. The germline V gene encodes CDR1 GTSNPN and CDR2 SVGIG (reference sequence). J gave up 2 bases and V 5 bases, and 9 bases lay outside the gene matches. The CDR3 region has the DNA TGTGCCTGGTCCTACGGCGGGGGGACCACAGATACGCAGTATTTT. Protein product: CAWSYGGGTTDTQYF.

In its sample, this clone was seen once. The chain couples TRBV6-5 to TRBJ2-4, with 7 bases fitting TRBD1. This CDR3 comprises 15 residues. With 5 bases clipped from V and 7 bases from J, the junction kept 11 bases outside the gene matches. In germline, CDR1 is MNHEY, CDR2 SVGAGI. The CDR3 is CASSLTGVKGNIQYF. The CDR3, as DNA: TGTGCCAGCAGTCTAACAGGGGTAAAGGGCAACATTCAGTACTTC.

The gene calls are TRBV10-2 and TRBJ2-1; D possibly corresponds to TRBD1 (5 bases). The CDR3 is 13 amino acids. Trimming took 8 bases from V and 2 from J, leaving 10 bases between them. CDR1 and CDR2 (germline): WSHSY, SAAADI. The CDR3 DNA is TGCGCCAGCTGGCAGGGCACCTACAATGAGCAGTTCTTC. Translated, it gives CASWQGTYNEQFF.

The CDR3 spells CASSQESGPTDTQYF. The CDR3 DNA sequence: TGCGCCAGCAGCCAAGAGTCAGGGCCCACAGATACGCAGTATTTT. The J gene is TRBJ2-3, the V gene TRBV4-1; tentatively, D is TRBD1 (5 bases). Germline V gives CDR1 MGHRA, CDR2 YSYEKL. This CDR3 has 15 residues. Trimming stripped 0 bases from V and 2 bases from J, with 9 bases between.

The V gene is TRBV6-5, the J gene TRBJ1-2; TRBD1 is a possible D gene (6 bases). Germline assignment: CDR1 MNHEY and CDR2 SVGAGI. The CDR3 has 15 amino acids. The germline V and J ends were trimmed by 7 bases and 0 bases, with 15 bases remaining between them. Here the CDR3 DNA reads TGTGCCAGCACCCTGGACAGCGCCACTAACTATGGCTACACCTTC. It translates to CASTLDSATNYGYTF.

The rearrangement links TRBV7-6 to TRBJ2-5, with 7 nucleotides matching TRBD2. This CDR3 has 15 amino acids. The ends lost 5 bases at V and 5 bases at J; junction bases unmatched: 11. CDR1 and CDR2 (germline): SGHVS, FNYEAQ. CDR3 sequence (DNA): TGTGCCAGCAGCCCGGGACTAACCCGAATGGAGACCCAGTACTTC. Amino acid sequence: CASSPGLTRMETQYF.

V is TRBV19 and J is TRBJ1-3; no reliable D call. The CDR3 extends over 13 amino acids. CDR1 and CDR2 from the germline V gene are LNHDA and SQIVND (reference sequence). Trimming cost V 7 bases and J 0 bases, with 7 bases left between them. The CDR3 nucleotides read TGTGCCAGTATGGGGAGCTCTGGAAACACCATATATTTT. Its translation is CASMGSSGNTIYF.